Listed below are T cell receptor beta chains from one sample, sequenced in a study of blood T cell repertoires in COVID-19. The assay was immunoSEQ multiplex PCR, and TCRdb's table has in-frame clones only and misses some. Here the sample spans about 280,000 clones, approximately 83% being singletons. The source material was peripheral blood. Every receptor here comes from a young woman who had recovered from COVID-19. Both conserved end residues are part of each CDR3. D genes are given only for firm matches. Clone size is stated in some rows and not others, as once, few, many or a class when expanded.

DNA,CDR3,V,J,size,D
TGTGCCAGCAGCGTAGCGGCAGGGGCCGGAAACACCATATATTTT,CASSVAAGAGNTIYF,TRBV9,TRBJ1-3,.,.
TGTGCCAGTAGTATGATGCAGGGAAGGAGTTCACCCCTCCACTTT,CASSMMQGRSSPLHF,TRBV19,TRBJ1-6,few,.
TGTGCCAGCAGCTTGGAACCGGGATCTGGCTACACCTTC,CASSLEPGSGYTF,TRBV5-4,TRBJ1-2,.,.
TGTGCCAGTAGTATTCTTTTCGGGATTAACTATGGCTACACCTTC,CASSILFGINYGYTF,TRBV19,TRBJ1-2,.,.
TGCAGCGTTGAAGATCCGGAAAGGGGGGAAAAACTGTTTTTT,CSVEDPERGEKLFF,TRBV29-1,TRBJ1-4,.,.
TGTGCCAGCAGCTTGGGACTAGCGAGCTCCTACGAGCAGTACTTC,CASSLGLASSYEQYF,TRBV5-4,TRBJ2-7,.,TRBD2
TGTGCCAGCAGTCCCTATCCGTACAATGAGCAGTTCTTC,CASSPYPYNEQFF,TRBV12-3/TRBV12-4,TRBJ2-1,.,.
TGTGCCAGCAGCCCATCTGGGAGGGGAGAGCAGTACTTC,CASSPSGRGEQYF,TRBV7-2,TRBJ2-7,.,TRBD2
TGTGCCAGCAGCCGTGGCAGCACAGATACGCAGTATTTT,CASSRGSTDTQYF,TRBV2,TRBJ2-3,.,.
TGTGCCAGCAGCGAAAACACAGGGGCCAGAACTCCCGAGCAGTACTTC,CASSENTGARTPEQYF,TRBV5-4,TRBJ2-7,.,TRBD1
TGCGCCAGCAGCCCCCAGACAGGGCTGCGGGATACGCAGTATTTT,CASSPQTGLRDTQYF,TRBV4-3,TRBJ2-3,.,TRBD1
TGTGCCACCAGCGTCGACAGGGGAGTCTTCGAGCAGTACTTC,CATSVDRGVFEQYF,TRBV15,TRBJ2-7,.,TRBD1
TGTGCCACCAGCAGGGACATCTATGGCTACACCTTC,CATSRDIYGYTF,TRBV15,TRBJ1-2,few,.
TGTGCTAGTGGTTTGGCTGGGGCGCGAGAGCAGTACTTC,CASGLAGAREQYF,TRBV12-5,TRBJ2-7,.,.
TGTGCCAGCAGTCCCTACATTCGGGTCCTGAGCTCCTACGAGCAGTACTTC,CASSPYIRVLSSYEQYF,TRBV6-6,TRBJ2-7,.,.
TGTGCCAGCAGCTTAGACGAGGGGGTGGCTGGAAACACCATATATTTT,CASSLDEGVAGNTIYF,TRBV11-3,TRBJ1-3,.,.
TGTGCCATCAGTGCCGGGACAGGGGATGAATTAGCCACTGAAGCTTTCTTT,CAISAGTGDELATEAFF,TRBV10-3,TRBJ1-1,.,TRBD1
TGCGCCAGCAGCTTGGTCTACAGGGAAGCAGATACGCAGTATTTT,CASSLVYREADTQYF,TRBV5-1,TRBJ2-3,.,.
TGTGCCAGCAGCCCCCCGGGACTAGCTAGGGACACAGATACGCAGTATTTT,CASSPPGLARDTDTQYF,TRBV13,TRBJ2-3,.,TRBD2
TGCGCCAGCAGCTTCGGGCGGGAGGGCCTTCGGGAGCAGTTCTTC,CASSFGREGLREQFF,TRBV4-3,TRBJ2-1,.,TRBD2
TGTGCCAGCAGCTTAGCGCTGGGGGACAGCTACGAGCAGTACTTC,CASSLALGDSYEQYF,TRBV7-9,TRBJ2-7,once,TRBD1
TGTGCCACCCAAGCGGGGCCCCCCCCAGATACGCAGTATTTT,CATQAGPPPDTQYF,TRBV6-5,TRBJ2-3,.,TRBD2
TGTGCCAGCAGCAAAGCGAAACTAGCGGGTGGTGATGGGGAAATTCAGTACTTC,CASSKAKLAGGDGEIQYF,TRBV21-1,TRBJ2-4,.,.